Sequencing of this TCR beta chain was carried out in a study of CD8+CD57+ T cells in acquired aplastic anemia. Whole-study context: Sorted CD4+ and CD8+ cells yielded roughly 3 ug of DNA on average.

This CDR3 is 16 amino acids long. V lost 3 bases, J lost 7 bases, and 14 bases stayed unmatched. The germline CDR1 and CDR2 sequences are SGHTA and FQGNSA. Of note for this clonotype: The antigen is unknown.

Template material for TCR beta VDJ and CDR3 profiling consisted of genomic DNA. Each CDR3 protein gets one entry after TCRdb re-called the reads with MiXCR. The sample yields 150,000 to 200,000 distinct CDR3 sequences, around 45% seen once. The study's findings and limits: Between the patient and control groups, CD8+ Simpson's diversity did not differ significantly.

The chain employs TRBV7-2 and TRBJ2-5; 7 positions agree with TRBD2. This TCR came from a human donor in good health. The specimen sequenced was sorted CD4+, CD8+, or CD8+CD57+ T cells (not recorded which) from PBMCs. Here the CDR3 DNA reads TGTGCCAGCAGCTTGTTCGGCGGATGGGGGGGTATGACCCAGTACTTC. Translating gives CASSLFGGWGGMTQYF.